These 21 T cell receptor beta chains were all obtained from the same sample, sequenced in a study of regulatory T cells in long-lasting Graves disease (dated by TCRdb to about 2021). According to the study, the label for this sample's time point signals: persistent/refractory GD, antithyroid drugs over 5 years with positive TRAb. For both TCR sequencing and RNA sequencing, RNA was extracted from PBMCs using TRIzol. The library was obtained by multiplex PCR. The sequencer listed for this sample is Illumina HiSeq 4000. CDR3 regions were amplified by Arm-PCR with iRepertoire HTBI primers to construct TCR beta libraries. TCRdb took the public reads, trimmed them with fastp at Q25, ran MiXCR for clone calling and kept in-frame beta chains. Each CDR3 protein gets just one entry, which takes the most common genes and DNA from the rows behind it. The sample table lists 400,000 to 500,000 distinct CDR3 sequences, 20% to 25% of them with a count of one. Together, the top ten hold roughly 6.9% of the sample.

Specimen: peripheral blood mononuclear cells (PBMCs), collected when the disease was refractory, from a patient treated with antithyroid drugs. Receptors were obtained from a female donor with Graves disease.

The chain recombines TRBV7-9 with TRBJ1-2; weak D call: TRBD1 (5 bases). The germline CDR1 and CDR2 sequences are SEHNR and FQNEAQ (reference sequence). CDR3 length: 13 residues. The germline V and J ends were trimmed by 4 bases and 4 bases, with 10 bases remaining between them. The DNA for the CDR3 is TGTGCCAGCAGCTCCCGGGACGGCTATGGCTACACCTTC. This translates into CASSSRDGYGYTF.

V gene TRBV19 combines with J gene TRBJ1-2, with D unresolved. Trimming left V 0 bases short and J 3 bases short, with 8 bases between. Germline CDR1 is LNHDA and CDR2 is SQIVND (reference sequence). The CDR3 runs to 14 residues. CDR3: CASSIEGRYYGYTF. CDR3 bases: TGTGCCAGTAGTATAGAAGGCCGATACTATGGCTACACCTTC.

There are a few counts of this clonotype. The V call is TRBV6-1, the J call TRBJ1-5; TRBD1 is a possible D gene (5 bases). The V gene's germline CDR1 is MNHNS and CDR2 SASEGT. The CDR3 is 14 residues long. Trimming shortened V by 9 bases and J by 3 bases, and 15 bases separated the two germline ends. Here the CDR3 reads CASGSGGVNQPQHF. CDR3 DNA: TGTGCCAGTGGTTCGGGGGGAGTCAATCAGCCCCAGCATTTT.

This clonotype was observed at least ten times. The chain's CDR3 is CASSDSGQYATNEKLFF. Written as DNA, the CDR3 is TGTGCCAGCAGCGATTCGGGACAGTACGCAACTAATGAAAAACTGTTTTTT. The chain uses TRBV6-1 and TRBJ1-4, with 7 bases lining up with TRBD1. V was clipped by 6 bases and J by 0 bases; unmatched bases: 10. Germline V CDR1 and CDR2: MNHNS, SASEGT. The CDR3 runs to 17 residues.

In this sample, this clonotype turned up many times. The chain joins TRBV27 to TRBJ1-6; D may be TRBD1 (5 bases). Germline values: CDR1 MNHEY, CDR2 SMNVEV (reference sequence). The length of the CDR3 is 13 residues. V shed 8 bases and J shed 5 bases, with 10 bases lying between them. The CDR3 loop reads CASSGGHNSPLHF. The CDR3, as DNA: TGTGCCAGCTCCGGGGGTCATAATTCACCCCTCCACTTT.

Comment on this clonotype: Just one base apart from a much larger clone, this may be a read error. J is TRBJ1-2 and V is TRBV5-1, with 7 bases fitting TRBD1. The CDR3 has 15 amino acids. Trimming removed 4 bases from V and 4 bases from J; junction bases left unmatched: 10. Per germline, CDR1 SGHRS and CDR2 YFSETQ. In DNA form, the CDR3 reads TGCGCCAGCAGCCTAAGGACGGCAGGGGGCTATGGCTACACCTTC. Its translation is CASSLRTAGGYGYTF.

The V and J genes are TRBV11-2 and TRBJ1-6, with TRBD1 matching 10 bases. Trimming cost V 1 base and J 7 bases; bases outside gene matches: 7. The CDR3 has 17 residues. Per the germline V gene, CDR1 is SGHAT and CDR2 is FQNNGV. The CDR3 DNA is TGTGCCAGCAGCTTAGGACGGGGGGGACAGGGGAATTCACCCCTCCACTTT. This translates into CASSLGRGGQGNSPLHF.

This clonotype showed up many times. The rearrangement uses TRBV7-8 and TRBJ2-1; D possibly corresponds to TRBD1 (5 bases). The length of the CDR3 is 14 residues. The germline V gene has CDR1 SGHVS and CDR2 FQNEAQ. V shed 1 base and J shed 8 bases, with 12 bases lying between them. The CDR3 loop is CASSLGTQGDEQFF. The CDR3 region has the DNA TGTGCCAGCAGCTTAGGCACCCAGGGCGATGAGCAGTTCTTC.

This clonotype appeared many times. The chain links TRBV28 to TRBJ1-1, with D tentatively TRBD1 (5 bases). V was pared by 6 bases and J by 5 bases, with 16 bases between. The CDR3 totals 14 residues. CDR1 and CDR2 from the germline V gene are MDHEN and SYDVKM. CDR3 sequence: CASSSLLEGTEAFF. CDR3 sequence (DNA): TGTGCCAGCAGCTCCCTGCTGGAGGGGACTGAAGCTTTCTTT.

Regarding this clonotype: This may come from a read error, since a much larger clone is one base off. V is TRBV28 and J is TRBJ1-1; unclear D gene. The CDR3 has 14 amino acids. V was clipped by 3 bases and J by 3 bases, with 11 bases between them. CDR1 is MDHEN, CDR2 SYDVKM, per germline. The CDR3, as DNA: TGTGCCAGCAGTTTGAACATATTGGACACTGAAGCTTTCTTT. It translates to CASSLNILDTEAFF.

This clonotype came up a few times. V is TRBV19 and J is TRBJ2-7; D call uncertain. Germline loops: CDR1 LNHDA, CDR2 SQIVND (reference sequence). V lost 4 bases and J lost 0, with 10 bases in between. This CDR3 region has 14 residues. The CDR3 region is CASSTNDHSYEQYF. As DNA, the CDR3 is TGTGCCAGTAGTACCAACGACCACTCCTACGAGCAGTACTTC.

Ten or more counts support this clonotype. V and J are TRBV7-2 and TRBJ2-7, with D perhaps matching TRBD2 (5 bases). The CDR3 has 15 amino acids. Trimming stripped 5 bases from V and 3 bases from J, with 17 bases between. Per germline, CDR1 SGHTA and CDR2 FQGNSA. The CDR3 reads CASSDREGLGYEQYF. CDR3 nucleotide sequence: TGTGCCAGCAGCGACCGAGAGGGTCTAGGCTACGAGCAGTACTTC.

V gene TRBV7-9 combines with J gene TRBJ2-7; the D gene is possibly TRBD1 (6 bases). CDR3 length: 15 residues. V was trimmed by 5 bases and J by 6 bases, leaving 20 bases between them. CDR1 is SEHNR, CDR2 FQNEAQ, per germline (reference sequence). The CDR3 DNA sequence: TGTGCCAGCAGCCCAGGGGCAAGCTTCCTCCGCGAGCAGTACTTC. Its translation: CASSPGASFLREQYF.

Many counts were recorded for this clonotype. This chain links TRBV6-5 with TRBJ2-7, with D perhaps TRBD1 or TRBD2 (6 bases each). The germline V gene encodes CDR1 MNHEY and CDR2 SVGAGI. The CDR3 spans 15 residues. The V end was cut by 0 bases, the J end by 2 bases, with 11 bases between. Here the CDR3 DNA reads TGTGCCAGCAGTTACTCGAAAGGGGGGACCTACGAGCAGTACTTC. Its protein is CASSYSKGGTYEQYF.

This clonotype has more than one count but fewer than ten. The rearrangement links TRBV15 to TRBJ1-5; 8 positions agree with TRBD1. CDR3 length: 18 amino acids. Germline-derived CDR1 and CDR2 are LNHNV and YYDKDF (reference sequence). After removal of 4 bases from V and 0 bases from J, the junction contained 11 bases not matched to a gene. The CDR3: CATSKDRANTFSNQPQHF. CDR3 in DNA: TGTGCCACCAGCAAGGACAGGGCCAATACTTTTAGCAATCAGCCCCAGCATTTT.

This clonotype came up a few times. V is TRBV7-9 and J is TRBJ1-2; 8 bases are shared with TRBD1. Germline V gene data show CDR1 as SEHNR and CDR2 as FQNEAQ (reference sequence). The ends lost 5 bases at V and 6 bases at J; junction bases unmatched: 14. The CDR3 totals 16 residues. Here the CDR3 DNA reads TGTGCCAGCAGCCCTTGGGGCAGGGGGCTTGAAGATGGCTACACCTTC. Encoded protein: CASSPWGRGLEDGYTF.

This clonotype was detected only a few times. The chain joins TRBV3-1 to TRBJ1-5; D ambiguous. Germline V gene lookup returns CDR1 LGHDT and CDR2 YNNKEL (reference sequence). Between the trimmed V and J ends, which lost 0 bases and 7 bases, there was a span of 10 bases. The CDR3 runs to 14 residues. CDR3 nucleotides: TGTGCCAGCAGCCAAGAGGAAGGGTCCCAGCCCCAGCATTTT. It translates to CASSQEEGSQPQHF.

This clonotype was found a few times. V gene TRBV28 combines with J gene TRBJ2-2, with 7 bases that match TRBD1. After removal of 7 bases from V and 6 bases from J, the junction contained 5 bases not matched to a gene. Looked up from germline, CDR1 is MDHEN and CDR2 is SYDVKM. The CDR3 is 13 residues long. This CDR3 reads CASKTGEPGELFF. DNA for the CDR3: TGTGCCAGCAAAACAGGGGAGCCCGGGGAGCTGTTTTTT.

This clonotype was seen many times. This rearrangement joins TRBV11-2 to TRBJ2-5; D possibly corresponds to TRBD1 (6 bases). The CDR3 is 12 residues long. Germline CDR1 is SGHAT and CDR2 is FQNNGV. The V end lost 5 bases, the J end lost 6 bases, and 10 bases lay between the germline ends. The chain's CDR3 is CASSADRQTQYF. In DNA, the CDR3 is TGTGCCAGCAGCGCGGACAGACAGACCCAGTACTTC.

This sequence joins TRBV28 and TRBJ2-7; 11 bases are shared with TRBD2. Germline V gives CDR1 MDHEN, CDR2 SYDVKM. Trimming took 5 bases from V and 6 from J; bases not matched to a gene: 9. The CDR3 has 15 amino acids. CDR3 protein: CASSPGLAGGSEQYF. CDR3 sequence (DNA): TGTGCCAGCAGTCCCGGTCTAGCGGGGGGAAGCGAGCAGTACTTC. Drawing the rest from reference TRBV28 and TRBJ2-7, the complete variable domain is DVKVTQSSRYLVKRTGEKVFLECVQDMDHENMFWYRQDPGLGLRLIYFSYDVKMKEKGDIPEGYSVSREKKERFSLILESASTNQTSMYLCASSPGLAGGSEQYFGPGTRLTVT.

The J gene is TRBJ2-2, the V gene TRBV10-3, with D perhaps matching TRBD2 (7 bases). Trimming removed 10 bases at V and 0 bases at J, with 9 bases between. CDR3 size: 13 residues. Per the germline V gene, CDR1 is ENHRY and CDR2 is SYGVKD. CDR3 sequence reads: CATRGPNTGELFF. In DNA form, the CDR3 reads TGTGCCACGCGGGGGCCGAACACCGGGGAGCTGTTTTTT.